The clone carrying this T cell receptor beta chain occurred many times. In germline, CDR1 is SGHVS, CDR2 FQNEAQ. V gave up 5 bases and J gave up 4 bases, with 11 bases separating them. The CDR3 contains 14 residues. This entry belongs to a study of T cells of healthy individuals. TCRdb independently ran MiXCR on the 5' RACE reads; one entry per CDR3 protein. The repertoire holds tens of thousands of distinct CDR3 sequences, with about 15% as singletons. This TCR came from a human donor in good health. V gene TRBV7-8 combines with J gene TRBJ2-2; tentative D call: TRBD1 (6 bases). As DNA, the CDR3 is TGTGCCAGCAGCCTAACAGGGTTCACCGGGGAGCTGTTTTTT. This encodes CASSLTGFTGELFF.